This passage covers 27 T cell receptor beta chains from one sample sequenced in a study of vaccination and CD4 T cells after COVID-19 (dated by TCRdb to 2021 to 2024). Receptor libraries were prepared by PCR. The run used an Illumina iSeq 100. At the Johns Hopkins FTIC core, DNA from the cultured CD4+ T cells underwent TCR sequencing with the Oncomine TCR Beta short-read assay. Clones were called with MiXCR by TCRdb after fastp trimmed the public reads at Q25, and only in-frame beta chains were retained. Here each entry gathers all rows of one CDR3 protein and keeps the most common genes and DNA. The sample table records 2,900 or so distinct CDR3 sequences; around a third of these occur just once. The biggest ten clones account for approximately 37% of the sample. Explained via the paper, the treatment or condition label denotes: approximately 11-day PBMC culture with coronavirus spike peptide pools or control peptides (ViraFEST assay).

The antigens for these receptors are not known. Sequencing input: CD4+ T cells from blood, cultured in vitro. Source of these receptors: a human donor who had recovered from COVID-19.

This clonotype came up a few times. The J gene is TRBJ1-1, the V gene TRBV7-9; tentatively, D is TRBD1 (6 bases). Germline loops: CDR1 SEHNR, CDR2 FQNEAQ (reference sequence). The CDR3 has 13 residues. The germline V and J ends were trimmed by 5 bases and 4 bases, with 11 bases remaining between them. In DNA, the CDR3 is TGTGCCAGCAGCGTTGAGACAGGCACTGAAGCTTTCTTT. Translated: CASSVETGTEAFF.

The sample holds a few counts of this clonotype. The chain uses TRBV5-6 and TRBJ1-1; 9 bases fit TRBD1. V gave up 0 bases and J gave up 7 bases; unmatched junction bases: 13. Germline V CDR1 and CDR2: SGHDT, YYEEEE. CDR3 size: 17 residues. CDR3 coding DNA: TGTGCCAGCAGCTTGGCCACAGGGGGCGAACGAACCGGTGAAGCTTTCTTT. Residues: CASSLATGGERTGEAFF. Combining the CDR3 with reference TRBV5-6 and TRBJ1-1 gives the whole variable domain DAGVTQSPTHLIKTRGQQVTLRCSPKSGHDTVSWYQQALGQGPQFIFQYYEEEERQRGNFPDRFSGHQFPNYSSELNVNALLLGDSALYLCASSLATGGERTGEAFFGQGTRLTVV.

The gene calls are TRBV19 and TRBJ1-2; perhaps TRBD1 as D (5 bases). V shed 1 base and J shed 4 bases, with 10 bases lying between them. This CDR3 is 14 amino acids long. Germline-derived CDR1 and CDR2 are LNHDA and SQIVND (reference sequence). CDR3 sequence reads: CASSIGFGGYGYTF. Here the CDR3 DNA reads TGTGCCAGTAGTATAGGGTTCGGGGGCTATGGCTACACCTTC. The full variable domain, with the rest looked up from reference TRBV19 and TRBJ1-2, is DGGITQSPKYLFRKEGQNVTLSCEQNLNHDAMYWYRQDPGQGLRLIYYSQIVNDFQKGDIAEGYSVSREKKESFPLTVTSAQKNPTAFYLCASSIGFGGYGYTFGSGTRLTVV.

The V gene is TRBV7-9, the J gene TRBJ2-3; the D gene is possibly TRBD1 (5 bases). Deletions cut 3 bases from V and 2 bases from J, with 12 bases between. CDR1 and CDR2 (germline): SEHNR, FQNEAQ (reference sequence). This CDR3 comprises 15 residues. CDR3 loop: CASSLGRAHTDTQYF. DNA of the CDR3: TGTGCCAGCAGCTTGGGCAGGGCCCACACAGATACGCAGTATTTT.

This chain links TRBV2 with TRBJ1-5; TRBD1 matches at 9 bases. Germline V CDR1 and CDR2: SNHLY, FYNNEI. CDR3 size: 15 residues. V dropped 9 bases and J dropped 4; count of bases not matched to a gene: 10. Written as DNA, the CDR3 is TGTGCCAGGCAACCGGGACAGGGAGGGAATCAGCCCCAGCATTTT. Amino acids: CARQPGQGGNQPQHF.

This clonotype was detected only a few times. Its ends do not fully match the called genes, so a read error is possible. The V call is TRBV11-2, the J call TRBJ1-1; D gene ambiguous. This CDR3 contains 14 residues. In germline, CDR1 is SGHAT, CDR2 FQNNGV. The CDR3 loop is CASSPRTGNSEAFF. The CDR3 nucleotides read TGTGCCAGCAGCCCCCGGACGGGGAACTCTGAAGCTTTCTTT.

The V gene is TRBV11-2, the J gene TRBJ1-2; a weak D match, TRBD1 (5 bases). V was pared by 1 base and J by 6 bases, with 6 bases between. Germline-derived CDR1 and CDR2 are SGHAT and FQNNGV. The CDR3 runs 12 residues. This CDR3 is CASSLVRDGYTF. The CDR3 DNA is TGTGCCAGCAGCTTAGTCAGGGATGGCTACACCTTC.

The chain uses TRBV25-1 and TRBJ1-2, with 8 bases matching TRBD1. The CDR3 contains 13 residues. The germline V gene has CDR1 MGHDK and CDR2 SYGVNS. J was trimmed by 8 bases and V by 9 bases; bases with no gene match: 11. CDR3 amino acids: CASRYSQGEGYTF. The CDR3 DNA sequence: TGTGCCAGTAGATATTCACAGGGGGAGGGCTACACCTTC.

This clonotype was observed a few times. CDR3 sequence reads: CSAAKGISYNEQFF. The CDR3 DNA is TGCAGTGCTGCAAAGGGTATCTCCTACAATGAGCAGTTCTTC. V is TRBV20-1 and J is TRBJ2-1; no clear D gene. CDR3 size: 14 residues. The V and J ends lost 5 bases and 0 bases respectively, with 11 bases between them. Germline CDR1 is DFQATT and CDR2 is SNEGSKA (reference sequence).

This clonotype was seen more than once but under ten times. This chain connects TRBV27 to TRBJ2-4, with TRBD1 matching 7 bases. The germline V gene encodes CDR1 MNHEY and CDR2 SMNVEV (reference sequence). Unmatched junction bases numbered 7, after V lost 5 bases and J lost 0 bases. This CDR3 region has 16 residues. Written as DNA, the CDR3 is TGTGCCAGCAGTGTAGGGACAGCCTTAGCCAAAAACATTCAGTACTTC. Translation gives CASSVGTALAKNIQYF.

CDR3 bases: TGTGCCAGCACCGAGGTTAGCGGGGGGGAGTTCTTC. This translates into CASTEVSGGEFF. The chain uses TRBV6-1 and TRBJ2-1; TRBD2 matches 11 bases. With 7 bases clipped from V and 14 bases from J, the junction kept 7 bases outside the gene matches. The germline CDR1 and CDR2 sequences are MNHNS and SASEGT. The CDR3 loop spans 12 amino acids.

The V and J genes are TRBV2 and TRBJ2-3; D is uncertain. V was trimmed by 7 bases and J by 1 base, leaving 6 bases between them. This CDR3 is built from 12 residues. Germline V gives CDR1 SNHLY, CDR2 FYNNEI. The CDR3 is CASNVGTDTQYF. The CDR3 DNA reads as TGTGCCAGCAATGTGGGCACAGATACGCAGTATTTT.

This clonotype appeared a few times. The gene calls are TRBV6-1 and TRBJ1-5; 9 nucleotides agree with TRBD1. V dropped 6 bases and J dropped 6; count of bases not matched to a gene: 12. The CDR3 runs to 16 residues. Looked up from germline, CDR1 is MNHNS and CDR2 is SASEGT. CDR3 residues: CASSLSGTGLFQPQHF. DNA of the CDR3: TGTGCCAGCAGCCTTTCAGGGACAGGGTTGTTTCAGCCCCAGCATTTT.

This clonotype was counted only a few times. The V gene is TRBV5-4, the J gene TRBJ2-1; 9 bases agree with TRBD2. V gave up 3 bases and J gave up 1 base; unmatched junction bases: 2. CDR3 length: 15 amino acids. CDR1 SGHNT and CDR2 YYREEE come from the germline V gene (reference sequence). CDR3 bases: TGTGCCAGCAGCTCTCTAGCGGGGTCCTACAATGAGCAGTTCTTC. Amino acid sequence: CASSSLAGSYNEQFF.

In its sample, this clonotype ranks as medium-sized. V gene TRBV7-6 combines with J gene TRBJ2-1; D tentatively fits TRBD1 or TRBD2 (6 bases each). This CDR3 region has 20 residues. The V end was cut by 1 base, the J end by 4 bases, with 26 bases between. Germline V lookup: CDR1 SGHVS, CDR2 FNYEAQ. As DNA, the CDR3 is TGTGCCAGCAGCTTAGATTGGAGTCCGTTTGGGGGCGCGGGGTACAATGAGCAGTTCTTC. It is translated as CASSLDWSPFGGAGYNEQFF. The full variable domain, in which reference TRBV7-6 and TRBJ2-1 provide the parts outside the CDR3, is GAGVSQSPRYKVTKRGQDVALRCDPISGHVSLYWYRQALGQGPEFLTYFNYEAQQDKSGLPNDRFSAERPEGSISTLTIQRTEQRDSAMYRCASSLDWSPFGGAGYNEQFFGPGTRLTVL.

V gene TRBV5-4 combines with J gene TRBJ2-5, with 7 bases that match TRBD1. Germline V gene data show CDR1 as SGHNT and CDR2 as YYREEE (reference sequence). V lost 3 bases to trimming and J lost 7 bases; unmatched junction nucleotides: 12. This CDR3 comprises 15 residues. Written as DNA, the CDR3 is TGTGCCAGCAGCTCCCGGTCGACAGGGCTGGGGACCCAGTACTTC. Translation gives CASSSRSTGLGTQYF.

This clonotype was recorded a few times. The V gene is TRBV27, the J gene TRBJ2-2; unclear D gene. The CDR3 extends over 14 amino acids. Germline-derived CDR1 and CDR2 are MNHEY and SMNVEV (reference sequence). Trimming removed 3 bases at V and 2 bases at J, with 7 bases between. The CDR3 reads CASSLEYNTGELFF. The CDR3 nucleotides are TGTGCCAGCAGTTTGGAGTATAACACCGGGGAGCTGTTTTTT.

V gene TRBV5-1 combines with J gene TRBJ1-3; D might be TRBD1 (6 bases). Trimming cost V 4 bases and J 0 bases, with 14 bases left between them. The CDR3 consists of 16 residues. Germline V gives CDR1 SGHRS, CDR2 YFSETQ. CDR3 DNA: TGCGCCAGCAGCCAAGGGACATCTCTCTCTGGAAACACCATATATTTT. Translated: CASSQGTSLSGNTIYF.

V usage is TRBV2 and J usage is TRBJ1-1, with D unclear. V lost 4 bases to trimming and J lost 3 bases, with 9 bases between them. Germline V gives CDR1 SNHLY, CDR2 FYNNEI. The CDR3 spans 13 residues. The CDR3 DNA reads TGTGCCAGCAGTGTGGTTACTGACACTGAAGCTTTCTTT. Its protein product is CASSVVTDTEAFF.

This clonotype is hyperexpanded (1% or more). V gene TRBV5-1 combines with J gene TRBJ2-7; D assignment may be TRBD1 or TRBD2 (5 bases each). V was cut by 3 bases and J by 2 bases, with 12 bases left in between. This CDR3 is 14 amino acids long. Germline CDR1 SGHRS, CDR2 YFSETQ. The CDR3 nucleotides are TGCGCCAGCAGCTCCTCGGGACCGCCCTACGAGCAGTACTTC. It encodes CASSSSGPPYEQYF. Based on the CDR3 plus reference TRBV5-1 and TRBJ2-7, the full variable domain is KAGVTQTPRYLIKTRGQQVTLSCSPISGHRSVSWYQQTPGQGLQFLFEYFSETQRNKGNFPGRFSGRQFSNSRSEMNVSTLELGDSALYLCASSSSGPPYEQYFGPGTRLTVT.

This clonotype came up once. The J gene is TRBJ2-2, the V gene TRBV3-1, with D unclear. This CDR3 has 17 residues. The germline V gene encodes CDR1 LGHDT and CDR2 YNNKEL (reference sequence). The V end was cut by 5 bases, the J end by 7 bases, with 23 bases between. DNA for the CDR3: TGTGCCAGCAGCGCCCTTGTTGGGTCACCTCTCGACGGGGAGCTGTTTTTT. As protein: CASSALVGSPLDGELFF. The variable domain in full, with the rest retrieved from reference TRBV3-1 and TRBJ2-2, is DTAVSQTPKYLVTQMGNDKSIKCEQNLGHDTMYWYKQDSKKFLKIMFSYNNKELIINETVPNRFSPKSPDKAHLNLHINSLELGDSAVYFCASSALVGSPLDGELFFGEGSRLTVL.

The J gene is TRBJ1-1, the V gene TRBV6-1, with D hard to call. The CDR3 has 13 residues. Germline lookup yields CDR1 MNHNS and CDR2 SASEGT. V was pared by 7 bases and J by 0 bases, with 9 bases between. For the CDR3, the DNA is TGTGCCAGCATGCCTACTTTGAACACTGAAGCTTTCTTT. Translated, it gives CASMPTLNTEAFF.

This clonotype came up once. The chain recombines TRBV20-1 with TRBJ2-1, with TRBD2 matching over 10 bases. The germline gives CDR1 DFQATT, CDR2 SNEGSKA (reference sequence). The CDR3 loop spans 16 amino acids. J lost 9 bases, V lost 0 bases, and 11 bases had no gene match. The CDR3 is CSARDWASGGMSEQFF. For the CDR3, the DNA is TGCAGTGCTAGAGATTGGGCTAGCGGGGGCATGAGTGAGCAGTTCTTC.

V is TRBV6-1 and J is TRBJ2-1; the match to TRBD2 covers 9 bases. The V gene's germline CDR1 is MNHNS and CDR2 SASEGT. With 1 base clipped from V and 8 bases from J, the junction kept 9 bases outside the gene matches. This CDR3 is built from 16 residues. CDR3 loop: CASSEVLAGARDEQFF. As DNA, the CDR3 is TGTGCCAGCAGTGAAGTTTTAGCGGGGGCCAGGGATGAGCAGTTCTTC.

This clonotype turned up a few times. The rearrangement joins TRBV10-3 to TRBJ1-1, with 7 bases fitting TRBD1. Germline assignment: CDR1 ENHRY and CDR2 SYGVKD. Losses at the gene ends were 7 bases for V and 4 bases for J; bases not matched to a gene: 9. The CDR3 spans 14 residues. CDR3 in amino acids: CAITETGRGTEAFF. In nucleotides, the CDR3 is TGTGCCATCACCGAGACAGGGAGGGGCACTGAAGCTTTCTTT.

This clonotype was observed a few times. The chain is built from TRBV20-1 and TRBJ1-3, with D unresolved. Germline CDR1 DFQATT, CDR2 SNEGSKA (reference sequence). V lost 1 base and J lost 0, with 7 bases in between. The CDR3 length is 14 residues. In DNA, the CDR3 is TGCAGTGCTAGAGTTCCACGCTCTGGAAACACCATATATTTT. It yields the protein CSARVPRSGNTIYF.

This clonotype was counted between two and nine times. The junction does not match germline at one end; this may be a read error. Here the CDR3 DNA reads TGTGCCAGCAGGATTACAGGGGGCAACCAGCCCCAGCATTTT. This gives the protein CASRITGGNQPQHF. This chain connects TRBV6-2 or TRBV6-3 to TRBJ1-5; 9 bases line up with TRBD1. CDR3 length: 14 residues. Germline-derived CDR1 and CDR2 are MNHEY and SVGEGT.